This T cell receptor (beta chain) was sequenced in a study of OX40 agonist ivuxolimab in advanced cancers. Study background: Those treated in dose escalation had hepatocellular carcinoma, melanoma, renal cell cancer or head and neck cancer. Of mixed ages from about 20 to 80 and averaging roughly 66 years, the group was just under 85% male. Three patients got partial responses; one had hepatocellular carcinoma and two had cutaneous melanoma.

Generated by immunoSEQ multiplex PCR, the TCRdb table keeps only in-frame clones and is missing some. The sample lists 39,000 or so clones, 87% occurring once. In regard to this clone: What it binds is not known.

CDR1 and CDR2 from the germline V gene are SEHNR and FQNEAQ (reference sequence). The CDR3 contains 12 residues. V dropped 3 bases and J dropped 9 bases, with 11 bases sitting between them. Findings of the study overall: The specificity for antigen of the expanded peripheral T cells was not determined.

The clonotype was recovered from an adult with an advanced solid tumor such as melanoma, head and neck, liver or kidney cancer. The sequencing used CD4+ or CD8+ T cells sorted from blood, collected in a trial of the OX40 agonist ivuxolimab. V is TRBV7-9 and J is TRBJ1-1; D uncertain. The chain's CDR3 is CASSFASRQAFF. The CDR3 DNA sequence: TGTGCCAGCAGCTTCGCCAGCCGACAAGCTTTCTTT.